This T cell receptor beta chain is from a study of blood T cell repertoires in COVID-19. In the authors' methods: Scientists estimated how many nucleated cells there were by amplifying reference gene primers. Produced via immunoSEQ multiplex PCR; TCRdb's table is partial and in-frame only. Clone size and V and J calls were adopted from that table, with D and trimming inferred from the DNA. Of about 140,000 clones listed, 70% to 85% are singletons. This CDR3 has 14 amino acids. The germline gives CDR1 SGHRS, CDR2 YFSETQ. Germline trimming cut 6 bases from V and 0 bases from J; bases unmatched to any gene: 3.

The chain links TRBV5-1 to TRBJ2-3; 8 bases fit TRBD2. The TCR was taken from a man in his sixties with acute or convalescent COVID-19. The sequencing sample was made of peripheral blood. The CDR3 DNA reads as TGCGCCAGCACGGGGGGGCAGAGCACAGATACGCAGTATTTT. It codes for CASTGGQSTDTQYF. Combining the CDR3 with reference TRBV5-1 and TRBJ2-3 gives the whole variable domain KAGVTQTPRYLIKTRGQQVTLSCSPISGHRSVSWYQQTPGQGLQFLFEYFSETQRNKGNFPGRFSGRQFSNSRSEMNVSTLELGDSALYLCASTGGQSTDTQYFGPGTRLTVL.